Listed below are T cell receptor beta chains from one sample, sequenced in a study of naive CD8 T cells in extremely preterm neonates. Measured with immunoSEQ multiplex PCR; TCRdb has only the in-frame clones, and not every one. The sample has about 5,900 clones, just under 98% seen once. The sample taken for sequencing was naive CD8+ T cells from blood. The receptor source for this set is a human donor in good health. The CDR3 runs from the conserved cysteine through the conserved F or W. A D gene is named only where the DNA matches it firmly. Rows give clone size only sometimes, using once, few, many, or a class for an expanded clone.

V	J	size	D	DNA	CDR3
TRBV21-1	TRBJ1-3	-	-	TGTGCCAGCAGCCCCCCCCAGGTCGCAGGGGCGCAGTCTGGAAACACCATATATTTT	CASSPPQVAGAQSGNTIYF
TRBV5-4	TRBJ2-7	-	TRBD2	TGTGCCAGCATCGACCGAGAGGCGGGAGAAGATGAGCAGTACTTC	CASIDREAGEDEQYF
TRBV28	TRBJ1-1	-	-	TGTGCCAGCATCAACATGGGTGGGGAGCCCAACACTGAAGCTTTCTTT	CASINMGGEPNTEAFF
TRBV6-1	TRBJ1-1	once	TRBD1	TGTGCCAGCAGGACAGGGTCAGTTGTTGAAGCTTTCTTT	CASRTGSVVEAFF
TRBV5-4	TRBJ2-7	once	TRBD2	TGTGCCAGCAGCTGGCGGGAGTCCTACGAGCAGTACTTC	CASSWRESYEQYF
TRBV6-1	TRBJ1-2	few	-	TGTGCCAGCAGCGAGCCAGGTGTGTCCTCCTATGGCTACACCTTC	CASSEPGVSSYGYTF
TRBV10-3	TRBJ2-7	-	-	TGTGCCATCAGTGAATGGAGCGGAAGCTACGAGCAGTACTTC	CAISEWSGSYEQYF
TRBV28	TRBJ1-1	-	TRBD1	TGTGCCAGCAGTTTGGCACAGGGGTACACTGAAGCTTTCTTT	CASSLAQGYTEAFF
TRBV7-9	TRBJ2-1	-	TRBD2	TGTGCCAGCAGCCTCTTGACTAGCGGGAGTTTTAATGAGCAGTTCTTC	CASSLLTSGSFNEQFF
TRBV9	TRBJ2-1	-	TRBD2	TGTGCCAGCAGCGTCGGGACTAGCGGGAACTCCTACAATGAGCAGTTCTTC	CASSVGTSGNSYNEQFF
TRBV5-1	TRBJ2-7	-	TRBD1	TGCGCCAGCAGCCTAGGGACAGGGATGACACGGTACGAGCAGTACTTC	CASSLGTGMTRYEQYF
TRBV5-6	TRBJ2-7	-	TRBD2	TGTGCCAGCAGCTTACGAGGGGGAACTAGCGGGGCCTACGAGCAGTACTTC	CASSLRGGTSGAYEQYF
TRBV14	TRBJ2-7	-	TRBD1	TGTGCCAGCAGCCAGCGCCAGGGGGCCTACGAGCAGTACTTC	CASSQRQGAYEQYF
TRBV2	TRBJ1-2	-	TRBD1	TGTGCCAGCAGTGAATTTAGGCAGGGGGCTTACTATGGCTACACCTTC	CASSEFRQGAYYGYTF
TRBV7-6	TRBJ2-7	-	-	TGTGCCAGCAGCTTAGCTGGGACTGGCCCCCACGAGCAGTACTTC	CASSLAGTGPHEQYF
TRBV19	TRBJ2-1	-	-	TGTGCCAGTGCCAAAGGGGTGGGTTACAATGAGCAGTTCTTC	CASAKGVGYNEQFF
TRBV10-1	TRBJ1-1	-	-	TGCGCCAGCAGACACCTTGGGGCATGGGGCACTGAAGCTTTCTTT	CASRHLGAWGTEAFF
TRBV9	TRBJ1-1	-	-	TGTGCCAGCAGCGTTTCTCAGGGATCGAGCACTGAAGCTTTCTTT	CASSVSQGSSTEAFF
TRBV29-1	TRBJ1-1	-	-	TGCAGCGTTGATAAGGCAGGGGAACCCACTGAAGCTTTCTTT	CSVDKAGEPTEAFF
TRBV5-1	TRBJ2-7	-	-	TGCGCCAGCAGCTATCAGCAGGGCTACGAGCAGTACTTC	CASSYQQGYEQYF
TRBV6-5	TRBJ1-1	-	-	TGTGCCAGCAGTTACTCGGCACCTCCCACTGAAGCTTTCTTT	CASSYSAPPTEAFF
TRBV7-9	TRBJ2-5	-	TRBD1	TGTGCCAGCAGCTTCACAGGGGAAGAGACCCAGTACTTC	CASSFTGEETQYF
TRBV27	TRBJ1-1	-	TRBD1	TGTGCCAGCAGTTTGGTAGGGGGCCCCACTGAAGCTTTCTTT	CASSLVGGPTEAFF
TRBV7-2	TRBJ2-3	-	TRBD2	TGTGCCAGCAGCCTTGGGGGACTAAGTGGAGATACGCAGTATTTT	CASSLGGLSGDTQYF
TRBV2	TRBJ2-4	-	-	TGTGCCAGCAGACGAACGAGAAGTGGAGCCAAAAACATTCAGTACTTC	CASRRTRSGAKNIQYF
TRBV30	TRBJ2-7	once	TRBD2	TGTGCCTGGAGTCCCACTAGCGGGAGTGCCGAGCAGTACTTC	CAWSPTSGSAEQYF
TRBV19	TRBJ2-7	-	-	TGTGCCACCCAGCCTACGGGTGGATTTGGGTACGAGCAGTACTTC	CATQPTGGFGYEQYF
TRBV5-5	TRBJ2-2	-	-	TGTGCCAGCATCGGTGGGGCGGCGAACACCGGGGAGCTGTTTTTT	CASIGGAANTGELFF
TRBV2	TRBJ1-1	-	-	TGTGCCAGCAGGCATGGAGGCTTTGGGACTGAAGCTTTCTTT	CASRHGGFGTEAFF
TRBV5-8	TRBJ2-1	-	TRBD2	TGTGCCAGCAGCTCACATGGAACTAGCGGGGACGGCAATGAGCAGTTCTTC	CASSSHGTSGDGNEQFF
TRBV4-1	TRBJ2-5	-	-	TGCGCCAGCAGCCAAGTTGCACAGGATCAAGAGACCCAGTACTTC	CASSQVAQDQETQYF
TRBV6-1	TRBJ1-1	-	TRBD1	TGTGCCAGCAGTGAATATTTTATGGGACAGGGGACCACTGAAGCTTTCTTT	CASSEYFMGQGTTEAFF
TRBV4-1	TRBJ2-3	-	-	TGCGCCAGCAGCCAAAGCTCTTCCTCCTTTAGCACAGATACGCAGTATTTT	CASSQSSSSFSTDTQYF
TRBV27	TRBJ1-1	-	-	TGTGCCAGCAGAGGGACACATGTTGAAGCTTTCTTT	CASRGTHVEAFF
TRBV27	TRBJ2-3	once	-	TGTGCCAGCAGTTTGCCGACTCGCCACGGCACAGATACGCAGTATTTT	CASSLPTRHGTDTQYF
TRBV7-6	TRBJ1-5	-	-	TGTGCCAGCAGCTTAGAACAAGATAGCAATCAGCCCCAGCATTTT	CASSLEQDSNQPQHF
TRBV2	TRBJ2-4	-	TRBD2	TGTGCCAGCAGCGGGGGGAGGGCAGCCATTCAGTACTTC	CASSGGRAAIQYF
TRBV19	TRBJ1-2	once	TRBD1	TGTGCCAGTTCAGGGACAGGCTATGGCTACACCTTC	CASSGTGYGYTF
TRBV30	TRBJ1-1	-	-	TGTGCCTGTGATGCGTGGACTGAAGCTTTCTTT	CACDAWTEAFF
TRBV5-1	TRBJ2-1	-	TRBD1	TGCGCCAGCAGGCAGGACAGGGGGGCCTACAATGAGCAGTTCTTC	CASRQDRGAYNEQFF
TRBV6-5	TRBJ2-3	-	-	TGTGCCAGCAGCGTGAGCGGTTTGAGCACAGATACGCAGTATTTT	CASSVSGLSTDTQYF
TRBV5-5	TRBJ2-7	-	-	TGTGCCAGCAGCCCAGGCTACGAGCAGTACTTC	CASSPGYEQYF
TRBV13	TRBJ1-1	-	-	TGTGCCAGCAGCTTACAAGTCGGCACTGAAGCTTTCTTT	CASSLQVGTEAFF
TRBV30	TRBJ1-4	once	-	TGTGCCTGGAGACCGGCCCCGCCCGCGACGACAAATGAAAAACTGTTTTTT	CAWRPAPPATTNEKLFF
TRBV5-6	TRBJ2-7	-	-	TGTGCCAGCAGCTTGGGTAACGAGCAGTACTTC	CASSLGNEQYF
TRBV7-9	TRBJ2-6	-	-	TGTGCCAGCAGCTTAGCAGGTTCAGGCTCTGGGGCCAACGTCCTGACTTTC	CASSLAGSGSGANVLTF
TRBV27	TRBJ1-1	-	-	TGTGCCAGCAGGATGAAGACATTGAACACTGAAGCTTTCTTT	CASRMKTLNTEAFF
TRBV29-1	TRBJ2-1	-	-	TGCAGCGTTGAAGATCCGACAGTCACCTACAATGAGCAGTTCTTC	CSVEDPTVTYNEQFF
TRBV6-6	TRBJ2-7	-	-	TGTGCCAGCAGTTACTCGAAAGGTGGGAGCAACGAGCAGTACTTC	CASSYSKGGSNEQYF
TRBV19	TRBJ2-7	-	TRBD1	TGTGCCAGTAATCCAGGGGGTTCCTCCTCCGAGCAGTACTTC	CASNPGGSSSEQYF
TRBV4-2	TRBJ2-1	-	-	TGTGCCAGCAGCCAAGTCCTAGGGGATGAGCAGTTCTTC	CASSQVLGDEQFF
TRBV28	TRBJ2-7	-	-	TGTGCCAGCAGTTTATACTACTACGAGCAGTACTTC	CASSLYYYEQYF
TRBV27	TRBJ2-7	-	-	TGTGCCAGCAGTTTAGTTCCCTCGGCGGGGACCTACGAGCAGTACTTC	CASSLVPSAGTYEQYF
TRBV28	TRBJ2-7	-	TRBD2	TGTGCCAGCAGTATGGGACTAGCGGGAGGCGCCTACGAGCAGTACTTC	CASSMGLAGGAYEQYF
TRBV9	TRBJ2-3	-	TRBD2	TGTGCCAGCAGCGATGGACTAGCGGGAGCAACAGATACGCAGTATTTT	CASSDGLAGATDTQYF
TRBV9	TRBJ2-2	once	TRBD1	TGTGCCAGCAGCGGAAAAGATACAGGGGAGAACACCGGGGAGCTGTTTTTT	CASSGKDTGENTGELFF
TRBV29-1	TRBJ2-1	-	TRBD2	TGCAGCGTTTACCTAGCGGACTACAATGAGCAGTTCTTC	CSVYLADYNEQFF
TRBV30	TRBJ2-2	-	TRBD1	TGTGCCTGGGGACAGGAGAACACCGGGGAGCTGTTTTTT	CAWGQENTGELFF
TRBV9	TRBJ2-2	-	-	TGTGCCAGCAGCGGGAGGGACACCGGGGAGCTGTTTTTT	CASSGRDTGELFF
TRBV10-2	TRBJ1-1	-	TRBD1	TGCGCCAGCAGTGAGTCCGGGACAGGGGTTTTGATTGAAGCTTTCTTT	CASSESGTGVLIEAFF